These 12 T cell receptor beta chains were sequenced from one sample in a study of STAT5B mutations in CD4+ large granular lymphocyte leukemia. Some clones are missing from TCRdb's copy, which holds only in-frame ones; the method was immunoSEQ multiplex PCR. In the table there are 45,000 to 55,000 clones, under 80% of which are singletons. Source material: CD4+ T cells from blood buffy coats. The receptors come from a human donor in good health.

This clone was observed a handful of times. The chain uses TRBV27 and TRBJ2-7; D remains ambiguous. V was clipped by 3 bases and J by 3 bases, with 9 bases between them. Germline V CDR1 and CDR2: MNHEY, SMNVEV (reference sequence). This CDR3 has 13 amino acids. CDR3 loop: CASSFAHRYEQYF. The CDR3 bases are TGTGCCAGCAGTTTCGCCCACCGCTACGAGCAGTACTTC.

This rearrangement joins TRBV5-6 to TRBJ1-4; 9 nucleotides line up with TRBD1. From germline, CDR1 is SGHDT and CDR2 YYEEEE. The CDR3 contains 16 residues. V was clipped by 4 bases and J by 0 bases; unmatched bases: 4. In nucleotides, the CDR3 is TGTGCCAGCAGCATTACAGGGGGCGCAACTAATGAAAAACTGTTTTTT. Amino acids: CASSITGGATNEKLFF.

With regard to this clone: Relative to the germline gene, one junction end is altered; a read error may explain this. J is TRBJ2-2 and V is TRBV7-7; D gene uncertain. CDR1 is SSHAT, CDR2 FNYEAQ, per germline (reference sequence). CDR3 length: 14 residues. CDR3 in amino acids: CASSATRDTGELFF. The CDR3 DNA sequence: TGTGCTAGCAGCGCCACCCGGGACACCGGGGAGCTGTTTTTT.

V is TRBV27 and J is TRBJ1-5; 10 bases are a match to TRBD1. V shed 5 bases, J shed 2 bases, and the junction held 18 bases outside the gene matches. Germline loops: CDR1 MNHEY, CDR2 SMNVEV (reference sequence). CDR3 length: 20 amino acids. CDR3 loop: CASSPRQGAPLMTRNQPQHF. The CDR3 nucleotides read TGTGCCAGCAGTCCCCGACAGGGGGCCCCCTTAATGACGCGCAATCAGCCCCAGCATTTT.

The V and J genes are TRBV5-1 and TRBJ1-6, with a weak D call TRBD1 (5 bases). The V gene lost 3 bases and the J gene lost 8 bases, with 18 bases spanning the gap. The CDR3 sequence is 16 residues long. In germline, CDR1 is SGHRS, CDR2 YFSETQ. The CDR3 is CASSSAEGSRDSPLHF. DNA of the CDR3: TGCGCCAGCAGCTCGGCTGAGGGGAGCAGGGATTCACCCCTCCACTTT.

This clone came up once. V gene TRBV30 combines with J gene TRBJ2-5, with D maybe TRBD2 (6 bases). CDR1 is GTSNPN, CDR2 SVGIG, per germline (reference sequence). This CDR3 region has 12 residues. CDR3 sequence reads: CATDYGGKTQYF. CDR3 DNA sequence: TGTGCGACCGACTACGGGGGAAAGACCCAGTACTTC.

The chain joins TRBV7-2 to TRBJ1-3, with D unresolved. The CDR3 is 16 residues long. From germline, CDR1 is SGHTA and CDR2 FQGNSA. V was pared by 0 bases and J by 4 bases, with 13 bases between. The CDR3 DNA sequence: TGTGCCAGCAGCTTAGCGCTCCAGCAGACAGGAAACACCATATATTTT. It encodes CASSLALQQTGNTIYF.

The rearrangement joins TRBV19 to TRBJ2-1; TRBD2 aligns across 10 bases. Germline CDR1 LNHDA, CDR2 SQIVND (reference sequence). The CDR3 has 15 residues. V trimming: 7 bases; J trimming: 5 bases; junction bases outside the gene matches: 8. CDR3 amino acids: CASIQIAGGHNEQFF. The CDR3 DNA sequence: TGTGCCAGTATTCAGATAGCGGGGGGCCACAATGAGCAGTTCTTC.

J is TRBJ1-5 and V is TRBV10-3; possible D gene TRBD1, 5 bases. Germline V CDR1 and CDR2: ENHRY, SYGVKD. CDR3 size: 14 residues. V was pared by 4 bases and J by 4 bases, with 11 bases between. The CDR3 sequence: CAISVGTVNQPQHF. DNA for the CDR3: TGTGCCATCAGTGTGGGGACGGTTAATCAGCCCCAGCATTTT.

The rearrangement uses TRBV7-9 and TRBJ2-7, with D unresolved. The CDR3 is 12 residues long. Deletions cut 5 bases from V and 2 bases from J, with 7 bases between. Germline V gene lookup returns CDR1 SEHNR and CDR2 FQNEAQ (reference sequence). The CDR3 sequence: CASSPTPYEQYV. In DNA, the CDR3 is TGTGCCAGCAGCCCGACCCCCTACGAGCAGTACGTC.

This clone appeared once. The V gene is TRBV5-1, the J gene TRBJ2-2, with 12 bases lining up with TRBD2. This CDR3 has 16 residues. CDR1 is SGHRS and CDR2 is YFSETQ in the germline V gene. J lost 5 bases, V lost 4 bases, and 6 bases had no gene match. The CDR3 DNA follows: TGCGCCAGCAGCCCCGGACTAGCGGGGATAACCGGGGAGCTGTTTTTT. Protein product: CASSPGLAGITGELFF.

This clone appeared once. The chain recombines TRBV7-2 with TRBJ1-4; 8 bases are a match to TRBD1. V was clipped by 2 bases and J by 7 bases; unmatched bases: 3. The CDR3 runs 14 residues. The germline V gene has CDR1 SGHTA and CDR2 FQGNSA. The CDR3 is CASSLQGAGEKLFF. Written as DNA, the CDR3 is TGTGCCAGCAGCTTACAGGGGGCTGGTGAAAAACTGTTTTTT.